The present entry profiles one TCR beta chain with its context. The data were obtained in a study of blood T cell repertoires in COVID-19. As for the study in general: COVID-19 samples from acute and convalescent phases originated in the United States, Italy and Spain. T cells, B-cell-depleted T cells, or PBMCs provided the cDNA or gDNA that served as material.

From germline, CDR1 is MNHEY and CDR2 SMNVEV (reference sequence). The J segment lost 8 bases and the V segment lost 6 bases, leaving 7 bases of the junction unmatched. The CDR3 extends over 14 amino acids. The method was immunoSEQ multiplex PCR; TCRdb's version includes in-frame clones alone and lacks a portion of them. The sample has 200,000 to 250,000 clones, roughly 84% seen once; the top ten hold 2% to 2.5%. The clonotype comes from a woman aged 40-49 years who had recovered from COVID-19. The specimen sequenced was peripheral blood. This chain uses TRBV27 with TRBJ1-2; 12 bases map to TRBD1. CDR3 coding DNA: TGTGCCAGCAGGACCGGGACAGGGGGCAAGGGCTACACCTTC. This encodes CASRTGTGGKGYTF.